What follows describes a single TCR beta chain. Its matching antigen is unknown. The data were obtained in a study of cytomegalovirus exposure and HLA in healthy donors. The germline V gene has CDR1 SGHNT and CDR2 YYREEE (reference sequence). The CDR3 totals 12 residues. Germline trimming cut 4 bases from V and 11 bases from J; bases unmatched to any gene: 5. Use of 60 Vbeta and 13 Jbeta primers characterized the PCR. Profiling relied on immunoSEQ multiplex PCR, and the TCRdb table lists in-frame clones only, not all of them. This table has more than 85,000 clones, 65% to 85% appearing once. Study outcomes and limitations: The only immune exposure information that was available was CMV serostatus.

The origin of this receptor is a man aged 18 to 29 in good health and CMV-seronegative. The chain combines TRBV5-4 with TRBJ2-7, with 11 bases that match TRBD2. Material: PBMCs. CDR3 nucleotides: TGTGCCAGCAGCGCGACTAGCGGGAACGAGTACTTC. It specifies CASSATSGNEYF. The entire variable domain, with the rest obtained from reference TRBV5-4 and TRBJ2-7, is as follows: ETGVTQSPTHLIKTRGQQVTLRCSSQSGHNTVSWYQQALGQGPQFIFQYYREEENGRGNFPPRFSGLQFPNYSSELNVNALELDDSALYLCASSATSGNEYFGPGTRLTVT.